This T cell receptor (beta chain) was retrieved from a study of T cells after yellow fever vaccination. Study-wide findings and caveats: On re-exposure, the response was weaker but peaked faster, at day 5 versus 15.

In the case of this clonotype: Its specificity is not known.

MiXCR was run by TCRdb on the 5' RACE reads, yielding one entry per CDR3 protein. The repertoire has under 300,000 distinct CDR3 sequences, under 15% of them found once; the top ten carry about 0.51%. CDR1 and CDR2 from the germline V gene are KGHDR and SFDVKD. The CDR3 sequence is 15 residues long. V lost 4 bases and J lost 5; bases outside the gene matches: 7. The origin of this receptor is a man younger than 45 who received the YFV17D yellow fever vaccine. Sequencing used CD4+ T cells sorted from PBMCs, obtained 45 days after the yellow fever booster vaccination. V usage is TRBV24-1 and J usage is TRBJ2-5; 9 bases match TRBD2. The CDR3 loop reads CATSDPLAGRETQYF. CDR3 nucleotide sequence: TGTGCCACCAGTGACCCTCTAGCGGGACGGGAGACCCAGTACTTC.